This T cell receptor beta chain originates from a study of T cells after yellow fever vaccination. Trimming pared 4 bases from V and 1 base from J, leaving 14 bases between. From germline, CDR1 is DFQATT and CDR2 SNEGSKA (reference sequence). The CDR3 totals 14 residues. TCRdb re-analysed the 5' RACE reads in MiXCR, keeping a single row per CDR3 protein. Here the sample spans fewer than 150,000 distinct CDR3 sequences, about 7.7% being singletons. Many counts were recorded for this clonotype. This specimen consisted of CD4+ T cells sorted from PBMCs, obtained 5 days after the yellow fever booster vaccination. The receptor comes from a man aged 30 to 39 who received the YFV17D yellow fever vaccine. V gene TRBV20-1 combines with J gene TRBJ2-7; D assignment may be TRBD1 or TRBD2 (5 bases each). The CDR3 loop reads CSAKRGRNSYEQYF. DNA for the CDR3: TGCAGTGCTAAGAGGGGCAGAAATTCCTACGAGCAGTACTTC.